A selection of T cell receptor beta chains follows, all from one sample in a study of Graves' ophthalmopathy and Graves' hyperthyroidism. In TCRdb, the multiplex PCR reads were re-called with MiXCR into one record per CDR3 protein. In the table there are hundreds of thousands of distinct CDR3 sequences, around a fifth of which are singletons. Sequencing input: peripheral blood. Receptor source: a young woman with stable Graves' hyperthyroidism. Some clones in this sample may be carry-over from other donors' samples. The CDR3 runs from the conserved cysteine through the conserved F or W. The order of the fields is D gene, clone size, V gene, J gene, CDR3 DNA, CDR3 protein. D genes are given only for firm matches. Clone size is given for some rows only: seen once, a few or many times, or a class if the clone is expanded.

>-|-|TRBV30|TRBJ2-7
TGTGCCTGGACGTGGGGGTCCACCTACGAGCAGTACTTC
CAWTWGSTYEQYF
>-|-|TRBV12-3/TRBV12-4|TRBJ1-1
TGTGCCAGCAGTTTAATGGGACGGCGAAGCACTGAAGCTTTCTTT
CASSLMGRRSTEAFF
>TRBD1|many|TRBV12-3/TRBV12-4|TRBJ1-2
TGTGCCAGCGGTAGGGACAGTAACTATGGCTACACCTTC
CASGRDSNYGYTF
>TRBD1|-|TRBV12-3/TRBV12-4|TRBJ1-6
TGTGCCAGCAGCCCCGCCGGGACAGTTAATTCACCCCTCCACTTT
CASSPAGTVNSPLHF
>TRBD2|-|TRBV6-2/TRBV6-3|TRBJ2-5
TGTGCCAGCAGTTCCGGACTAGCTGCACAAGAGACCCAGTACTTC
CASSSGLAAQETQYF
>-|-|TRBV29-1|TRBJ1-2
TGCAGCGTTGCGCGGCGATCTAACTATGGCTACACCTTC
CSVARRSNYGYTF
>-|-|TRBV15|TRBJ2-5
TGTGCCACCGGTGACAGGAGTGCCTCAGAGACCCAGTACTTC
CATGDRSASETQYF
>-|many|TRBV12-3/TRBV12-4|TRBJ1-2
TGTGCCAGCAGTTTCTCCAGAGTCTATGGCTACACCTTC
CASSFSRVYGYTF
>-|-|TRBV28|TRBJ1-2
TGTGCCAGCACACCTGTGACAGAATATGGCTACACCTTC
CASTPVTEYGYTF
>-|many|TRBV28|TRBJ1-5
TGTGCCGGCTCAGACGGGACGAATAGCAATCAGCCCCAGCATTTT
CAGSDGTNSNQPQHF
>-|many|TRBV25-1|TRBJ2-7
TGTGCCAGCAGTGTCTTCAGGGGGGCGGACGAGCAGTACTTC
CASSVFRGADEQYF
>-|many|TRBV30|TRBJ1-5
TGTGCCTGGAGTCAGGACAGCGTCTATCAGCCCCAGCATTTT
CAWSQDSVYQPQHF
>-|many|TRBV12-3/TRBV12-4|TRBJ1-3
TGTGCCAGCACCCTGAGGCACTCTGGAAACACCATATATTTT
CASTLRHSGNTIYF
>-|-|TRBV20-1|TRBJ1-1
TGCAGTGCTAGAGGACGAGGGAAAGCTTTCTTT
CSARGRGKAFF
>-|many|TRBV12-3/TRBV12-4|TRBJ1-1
TGTGCCAGCAGTTCCGACAGAAGTAACACTGAAGCTTTCTTT
CASSSDRSNTEAFF
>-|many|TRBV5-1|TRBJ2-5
TGCGCCAGCAGCTTGGCCCTGACAGGGAGGGAGACCCAGTACTTC
CASSLALTGRETQYF
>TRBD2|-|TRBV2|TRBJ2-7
TGTGCCAGCAGCTTATGGGCTAGCGGGAGGCACTACGAGCAGTACTTC
CASSLWASGRHYEQYF
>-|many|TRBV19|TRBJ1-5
TGTGCCAGTAGTATAGGGCCCCGACAGAGGAATCAGCCCCAGCATTTT
CASSIGPRQRNQPQHF
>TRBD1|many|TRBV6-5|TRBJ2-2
TGTGCCAGCAGTTACGCAGGGGGTCCGAACACCGGGGAGCTGTTTTTT
CASSYAGGPNTGELFF
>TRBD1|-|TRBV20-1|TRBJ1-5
TGCAGTGCTAGCAGGGGGCATCTTCAGCCCCAGCATTTT
CSASRGHLQPQHF
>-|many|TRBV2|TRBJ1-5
TGTGCCAGCAGTGGGTTGGTCGGGACTAATCAGCCCCAGCATTTT
CASSGLVGTNQPQHF
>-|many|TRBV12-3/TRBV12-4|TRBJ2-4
TGTGCCAGCAGCTTGCTAGGTAACAAAAACATTCAGTACTTC
CASSLLGNKNIQYF
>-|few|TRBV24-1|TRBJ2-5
TGTGCCACCAGTGACCCCGCGGTCGTTGAGACCCAGTACTTC
CATSDPAVVETQYF
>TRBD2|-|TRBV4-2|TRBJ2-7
TGTGCCAGCAGCCAACTAGGGGAGACTAGCGGGAGTCCCTACGAGCAGTACTTC
CASSQLGETSGSPYEQYF
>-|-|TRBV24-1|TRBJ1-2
TGTGCCACCAGTGATTCAGCCTGGGGGTCTGGCTATGGCTACACCTTC
CATSDSAWGSGYGYTF
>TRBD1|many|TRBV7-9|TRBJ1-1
TGTGCCAGCAGCTTAGCCTGGGACAGCACTGAAGCTTTCTTT
CASSLAWDSTEAFF
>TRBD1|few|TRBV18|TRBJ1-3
TGTGCCAGCTCACCACTGGCCGGGACAGGGACTCGCTCTGGAAACACCATATATTTT
CASSPLAGTGTRSGNTIYF
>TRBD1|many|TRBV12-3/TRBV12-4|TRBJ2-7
TGTGCCAGCAGTTTTGGGACAGTACCGCCCTACGAGCAGTACTTC
CASSFGTVPPYEQYF
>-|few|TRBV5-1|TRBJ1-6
TGCGCCAGCAGCTTGTCAGGTTTGAGATATTCACCCCTCCACTTT
CASSLSGLRYSPLHF
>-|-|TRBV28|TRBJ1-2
TGTGCCTGCTGGGTGTTAAACTATGGCTACACCTTC
CACWVLNYGYTF
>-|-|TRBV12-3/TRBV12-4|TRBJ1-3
TGTGCCAGCAGTTATGCGATCGGGGAAGGAAACACCATATATTTT
CASSYAIGEGNTIYF
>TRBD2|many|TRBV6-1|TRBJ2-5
TGTGCCAGCAGACACACAGGGACTAGCGGGGGAGAACAAGAGACCCAGTACTTC
CASRHTGTSGGEQETQYF
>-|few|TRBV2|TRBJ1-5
TGTGCCAGCAGAGCTTTAGACAGTAGCAATCAGCCCCAGCATTTT
CASRALDSSNQPQHF
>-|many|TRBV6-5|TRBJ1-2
TGTGCCAGCGGTTGGAGGACAGTGGGTATCTATGGCTACACCTTC
CASGWRTVGIYGYTF
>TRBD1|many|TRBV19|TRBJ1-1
TGTGCCAGTACCCCTGCGGGACAGGGGAACACTGAAGCTTTCTTT
CASTPAGQGNTEAFF
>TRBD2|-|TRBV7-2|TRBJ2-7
TGTGCCAGCAGCTTGACTAGCGTTCTCTCCTACGATCAGTACTTC
CASSLTSVLSYDQYF
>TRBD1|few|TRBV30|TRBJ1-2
TGTGCCTGGAGTACGCTCCCCGGGACAGGGGGCCATGGCTACACCTTC
CAWSTLPGTGGHGYTF
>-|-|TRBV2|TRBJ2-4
TGTGCCAGCAGAGGAGGGAGGCCAGCCAAAAACATTCAGTACTTC
CASRGGRPAKNIQYF
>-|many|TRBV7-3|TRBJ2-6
TGTGCCAGCAGCTTAATAACACGCTCCTCTGGGGCCAACGTCCTGACTTTC
CASSLITRSSGANVLTF
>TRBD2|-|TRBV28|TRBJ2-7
TGTGCCAGCAGTTCGCCCGGGAGCGGGAGGGCCTACGAGCAGTACTTC
CASSSPGSGRAYEQYF
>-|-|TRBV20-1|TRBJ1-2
TGCAGTGCTAGAGGGCAGGACAATAGCTATGGCTACACCTTC
CSARGQDNSYGYTF
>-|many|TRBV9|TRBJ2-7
TGTGCCAGCAGCGTAGGCGCAGGGTGGGCCTACGAGCAGTACTTC
CASSVGAGWAYEQYF
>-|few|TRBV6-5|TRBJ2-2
TGTGCCAGCAGTTACTCCGTAACCGGGGAGCTGTTTTTT
CASSYSVTGELFF
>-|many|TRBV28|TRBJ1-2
TGTGCCACCTTGATGTGGGGGCATGGCTACACCTTC
CATLMWGHGYTF
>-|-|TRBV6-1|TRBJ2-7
TGTGCCAGCAGTGGCGTCAGTATCTACGAGCAGTACTTC
CASSGVSIYEQYF
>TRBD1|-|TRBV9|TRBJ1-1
TGTGCCAGCGGGGGACAGCATATGAACACTGAAGCTTTCTTT
CASGGQHMNTEAFF
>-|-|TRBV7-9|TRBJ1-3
TGTGCCAGCAGCACCCAGAACTCTGGAAACACCATATATTTT
CASSTQNSGNTIYF
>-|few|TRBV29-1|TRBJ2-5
TGCAGCGTTTTGGGGGACACTCGGGAGACCCAGTACTTC
CSVLGDTRETQYF
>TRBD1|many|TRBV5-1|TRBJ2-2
TGCGCCAGCAGCTCGACAGGGCTGAACACCGGGGAGCTGTTTTTT
CASSSTGLNTGELFF
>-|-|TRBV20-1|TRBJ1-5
TGCAGTGCTAGAGTTAGTCTGTATGGCAATCAGCCCCAGCATTTT
CSARVSLYGNQPQHF
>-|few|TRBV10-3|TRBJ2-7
TGTGCCATCAGTGAGTCCCCGGACAGCTACGAGCAGTACTTC
CAISESPDSYEQYF
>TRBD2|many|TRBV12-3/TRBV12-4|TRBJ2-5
TGTGCCAGCAGCACGACTAGCGGGGGTTGGGAGACCCAGTACTTC
CASSTTSGGWETQYF
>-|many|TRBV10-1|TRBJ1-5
TGCGCCAGCAGTGAGTCGCAGAATCAGCCCCAGCATTTT
CASSESQNQPQHF
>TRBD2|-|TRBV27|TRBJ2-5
TGTGCCAGCTATTCCCGGGTTAGCGGGGGGGGAGAGACCCAGTACTTC
CASYSRVSGGGETQYF